The next 10 T cell receptor beta chains were all read from a single sample in a study of T-cell reconstitution after alpha-beta-depleted transplantation in children. TCRbeta library construction was performed incorporating unique molecular identifiers. TCRdb passed the PCR reads through MiXCR, listing each CDR3 protein once. The sample consists of 150,000 to 250,000 distinct CDR3 sequences, around 5.9% of them appearing once. The specimen was PBMCs, collected before TCRalphabeta/CD19-depleted stem cell transplant. These TCRs come from a girl under two years old with combined immunodeficiency, due to receive a stem cell transplant.

This clonotype was seen repeatedly, ten times or more. The rearrangement links TRBV5-1 to TRBJ2-5; 7 positions match TRBD1. Germline V gives CDR1 SGHRS, CDR2 YFSETQ. V was clipped by 1 base and J by 2 bases; unmatched bases: 2. CDR3 length equals 14 residues. The CDR3 DNA reads as TGCGCCAGCAGCTTGAGGGGGCAGCAAGAGACCCAGTACTTC. Protein: CASSLRGQQETQYF.

The table lists this clonotype with many counts. The rearrangement links TRBV7-8 to TRBJ1-1; 8 nucleotides line up with TRBD1. Losses at the gene ends were 3 bases for V and 11 bases for J; bases not matched to a gene: 11. This CDR3 is 14 amino acids long. Germline-derived CDR1 and CDR2 are SGHVS and FQNEAQ. The CDR3 DNA reads TGTGCCAGCAGCTTGGATACAGGGGGTTGGTCCGCTTTCTTT. It encodes CASSLDTGGWSAFF.

This clonotype was seen repeatedly, ten times or more. The J gene is TRBJ2-7, the V gene TRBV29-1; 7 bases match TRBD2. V was clipped by 8 bases and J by 0 bases; unmatched bases: 7. The CDR3 extends over 13 amino acids. Germline lookup yields CDR1 SQVTM and CDR2 ANQGSEA. DNA for the CDR3: TGCAGCATTGCGGGAGTTATCTCCTACGAGCAGTACTTC. Translating it yields CSIAGVISYEQYF.

This clonotype was seen many times. This chain uses TRBV7-9 with TRBJ1-3; the D is unclear. Trimming removed 5 bases from V and 4 bases from J, with 15 bases in between. Per germline, CDR1 SEHNR and CDR2 FQNEAQ (reference sequence). The CDR3 is made up of 15 amino acids. The chain's CDR3 is CASSPFLGRGNTIYF. CDR3 nucleotides: TGTGCCAGCAGCCCTTTCCTTGGACGGGGAAACACCATATATTTT.

Comments on this clonotype: The junction shows a germline mismatch at one end, possibly a read error. The genes are TRBV3-1 and TRBJ2-1; 13 bases match TRBD2. The CDR3 is 18 residues long. CDR1 is LGHDT, CDR2 YNNKEL, per germline (reference sequence). The CDR3 sequence: CATSKPGLAGFVGNEQFF. In DNA, the CDR3 is TGTGCCACCAGCAAACCGGGACTAGCGGGATTTGTTGGCAATGAGCAGTTCTTC.

This clonotype came up many times. The CDR3 DNA reads as TGCAGTGCTAATCTCGATTTGTCCTACAATGAGCAGTTCTTC. Its translation is CSANLDLSYNEQFF. The chain has TRBV20-1 and TRBJ2-1; unclear D gene. V lost 4 bases and J lost 1, with 11 bases in between. CDR3 length: 14 residues. Germline values: CDR1 DFQATT, CDR2 SNEGSKA (reference sequence).

This clonotype showed up many times. This chain connects TRBV7-2 to TRBJ2-7, with D perhaps matching TRBD2 (6 bases). This CDR3 is built from 15 residues. V was shortened by 5 bases and J by 6 bases, with 20 bases between the two germline ends. Germline-derived CDR1 and CDR2 are SGHTA and FQGNSA. The CDR3 nucleotides are TGTGCCAGCAGCCAGAGGACTACTCTAGGGCTCGAGCAGTACTTC. This gives the protein CASSQRTTLGLEQYF.

This clonotype came up many times. The chain links TRBV5-8 to TRBJ1-4; no reliable D call. The V gene's germline CDR1 is SGHTS and CDR2 YDEGEE. The CDR3 runs 16 residues. V gave up 0 bases and J gave up 5 bases, with 14 bases separating them. CDR3 region: CASSLGRTLDNEKLFF. CDR3 nucleotides: TGTGCCAGCAGCTTGGGGCGGACCCTTGACAATGAAAAACTGTTTTTT.

This clonotype was observed a few times. The V gene is TRBV7-2, the J gene TRBJ2-5, with 7 bases matching TRBD2. The ends lost 4 bases at V and 2 bases at J; junction bases unmatched: 1. CDR3 length: 13 amino acids. Per the germline V gene, CDR1 is SGHTA and CDR2 is FQGNSA. The CDR3 here is CASSWGGQETQYF. The CDR3 region has the DNA TGTGCCAGCAGCTGGGGGGGGCAAGAGACCCAGTACTTC.

The chain has TRBV7-6 and TRBJ1-2; TRBD1 aligns across 8 bases. There are 15 residues in the CDR3. V lost 5 bases, J lost 0 bases, and 5 bases stayed unmatched. Per the germline V gene, CDR1 is SGHVS and CDR2 is FNYEAQ. CDR3: CASSAGGDSNYGYTF. The CDR3 DNA is TGTGCCAGCAGCGCAGGGGGCGATTCTAACTATGGCTACACCTTC.